This T cell receptor beta chain was identified in a study of identical twins. Regarding the study as a whole: Abundant beta clonotypes from cord blood had fewer insertions, unlike memory repertoires, which showed none.

This CDR3 region has 15 residues. V was shortened by 3 bases and J by 6 bases, with 18 bases between the two germline ends. CDR1 and CDR2 from the germline V gene are MNHEY and SMNVEV (reference sequence). Only healthy Caucasians were enrolled as donors. Each CDR3 protein gets one entry after TCRdb re-called the 5' RACE reads with MiXCR. The sample lists a few hundred thousand distinct CDR3 sequences; approximately 14% were seen once. As to this clonotype: The target antigen is unknown.

This same sample was also part of a study on yellow fever vaccine responses in identical twins.

The source material was CD4+ T cells sorted from blood. This rearrangement joins TRBV27 to TRBJ2-7; D may be TRBD1 or TRBD2 (5 bases each). The sequence was collected from a woman aged 18-30 years in good health. CDR3 nucleotide sequence: TGTGCCAGCAGTTTTTCCGGGACCGCTTTAATCGAGCAGTACTTC. Its protein is CASSFSGTALIEQYF.